What follows is one T cell receptor beta chain and its context. Its specific antigen is unknown. No base-level quality is on record; no much larger clone is a single base apart. The data derive from a study of T cell repertoires in cytomegalovirus infection (dated by TCRdb to the late 2010s). Regarding the study in general: Donor HLA type was relevant to the analysis, as public TCR beta signatures indicated carriage of CMV infection together with the matching HLA type. On the study overall, not on this receptor specifically: Carriers of CMV infection plus the relevant HLA type were discriminated by the cumulative frequency of public TCR beta family members in the study cohort and in an independent approximately 400-donor cohort. In the ex vivo response, HLA-C-restricted CMV-specific TCR beta clonotypes were dominant, and in two of eight donors the single most frequent clonotype came from this HLA-C-restricted group.

V and J are trimmed by 4 bases and 2 bases, and the gene matches miss 4 bases of the junction. The CDR3, from cysteine to phenylalanine, totals 14 residues. Only the CDR3 part of the read is kept: 42 bases, read in frame from the first base. The germline V gene (reference sequence) specifies LNHDA as CDR1 and SQIVND as CDR2. Sequencing took place on an Illumina HiSeq 1500. TCRdb ran its own pipeline on the public reads, namely fastp trimming at Q25 and MiXCR clone calling, and kept in-frame beta chains. Each entry is one CDR3 protein sequence, shown with its most common DNA and genes. The sample table contains fewer than 550,000 distinct CDR3 sequences; only one count was recorded for approximately 31% of them. In total, the top ten clones hold approximately 15% of the sample.

The sample was PBMCs. The TCR comes from a human donor in good health (CMV status not recorded). Some clones in this sample may be carry-over from other donors' samples. The receptor chain draws on TRBV19 and TRBJ2-5; TRBD2 aligns with 7 central bases. The sequenced DNA: TGTGCCAGTAGTACGACTAGCAGGCAAGAGACCCAGTACTTC. This yields the protein CASSTTSRQETQYF.